The entry below describes one T cell receptor (beta chain). Antigen unknown. Collection occurred without any documented infections or immune events in donors. Germline V gives CDR1 SGHRS, CDR2 YFSETQ. This CDR3 is 15 amino acids long. With V trimmed by 6 bases and J by 6 bases, 6 bases remained unmatched. Data came from immunoSEQ multiplex PCR; TCRdb stores just in-frame clones and leaves some out. Of under 150,000 clones in the sample, around 88% were seen once. The data derive from a study of identifying expanded T cells in peripheral blood. Notes on the study in general: Variance in clone template counts between two-week samples significantly increased with total template count across all healthy donors. Around 1.2 clones differed between technical replicates, versus approximately 16 and 20 over time.

This chain links TRBV5-1 with TRBJ2-2, with 12 bases matching TRBD2. The sequence was obtained from a person aged 18-70 years in good health. Sequenced: blood. CDR3 in DNA: TGCGCCAGCACCCCTAGCGGGAGGGCAGCCGGGGAGCTGTTTTTT. Protein product: CASTPSGRAAGELFF.